The 26 T cell receptor beta chains below were found in one sample sequenced in a study of blood T cells in healthy people across ages. A second PCR, run for about 6 to 11 cycles, used a sample-barcoded 5' primer plus a J-beta primer mix. TCRdb reanalysed the 5' RACE reads using MiXCR and keeps one entry per CDR3 protein. The sample carries about 1 million distinct CDR3 sequences, roughly 24% recorded once. These data also formed part of another study, on T cells of mothers and their children.

The source material was blood. These receptors were collected from a girl between 2 and 10 years old in good health.

The rearrangement joins TRBV5-1 to TRBJ2-5; 8 bases agree with TRBD2. CDR3 size: 15 residues. The V gene's germline CDR1 is SGHRS and CDR2 YFSETQ. The junction had 6 bases not matched to a gene; V was cut back by 3 bases and J by 2 bases. The DNA of the CDR3 is TGCGCCAGCAGCTGGTTAGCGGGAACACAAGAGACCCAGTACTTC. Its protein is CASSWLAGTQETQYF.

V and J are TRBV28 and TRBJ2-1; 13 positions agree with TRBD2. Germline V gives CDR1 MDHEN, CDR2 SYDVKM. This CDR3 spans 15 amino acids. The J segment lost 11 bases and the V segment lost 6 bases, leaving 10 bases of the junction unmatched. The CDR3 nucleotides read TGTGCCAGCAGCACTCTGACTAGCGGGAGGTGGAAGCAGTTCTTC. Amino acids: CASSTLTSGRWKQFF.

This clonotype was seen more than once but under ten times. V usage is TRBV6-6 and J usage is TRBJ1-1, with no clear D. Trimming cost V 8 bases and J 1 base, with 5 bases left between them. CDR3 length equals 11 residues. From germline, CDR1 is MNHNY and CDR2 SVGAGI (reference sequence). In DNA form, the CDR3 reads TGTGCCAGCCAGACGAACACTGAAGCTTTCTTT. As protein: CASQTNTEAFF.

The CDR3 coding sequence is TGCGCCAGCAGCTCACAGGGGGCGCCGACCTCGACTCGTTACGAGCAGTACTTC. It specifies CASSSQGAPTSTRYEQYF. This rearrangement joins TRBV5-1 to TRBJ2-7; TRBD1 aligns across 9 bases. The trim removed 3 bases at V and 4 bases at J, leaving 17 bases unmatched. CDR3 length: 18 residues. Per germline, CDR1 SGHRS and CDR2 YFSETQ.

This clonotype has only one observation. CDR3 sequence: CATSGTGGPNTIYF. The CDR3 nucleotides are TGTGCCACTTCCGGGACAGGGGGTCCAAACACCATATATTTT. The rearrangement uses TRBV2 and TRBJ1-3, with TRBD1 matching over 11 bases. The CDR3 spans 14 residues. The junction had 8 bases not matched to a gene; V was cut back by 10 bases and J by 6 bases. CDR1 and CDR2 from the germline V gene are SNHLY and FYNNEI.

The rearrangement links TRBV20-1 to TRBJ1-2; possible D gene TRBD1, 5 bases. Germline V gene sequence: CDR1 DFQATT, CDR2 SNEGSKA (reference sequence). Trimming shortened V by 5 bases and J by 4 bases, and 17 bases separated the two germline ends. The CDR3 covers 14 residues. CDR3 in DNA: TGCAGTGCTGCCCAGGGATCCGCTAGCTATGGCTACACCTTC. Amino acids: CSAAQGSASYGYTF.

There are a few counts of this clonotype. V and J are TRBV7-9 and TRBJ2-3, with 8 bases lining up with TRBD1. V lost 4 bases and J lost 10; bases outside the gene matches: 4. CDR3 size: 12 residues. CDR1 is SEHNR and CDR2 is FQNEAQ in the germline V gene (reference sequence). CDR3: CASSSTGEAQYF. CDR3 DNA: TGTGCCAGCAGCTCGACAGGGGAGGCGCAGTATTTT. The variable domain in full, completed from reference TRBV7-9 and TRBJ2-3, reads DTGVSQNPRHKITKRGQNVTFRCDPISEHNRLYWYRQTLGQGPEFLTYFQNEAQLEKSRLLSDRFSAERPKGSFSTLEIQRTEQGDSAMYLCASSSTGEAQYFGPGTRLTVL.

This clonotype was detected many times. This chain uses TRBV19 with TRBJ2-2; D tentatively reads TRBD1 or TRBD2 (6 bases each). This CDR3 is built from 12 residues. Germline loops: CDR1 LNHDA, CDR2 SQIVND (reference sequence). Trimming took 6 bases from V and 5 from J, leaving 7 bases between them. The chain's CDR3 is CASRGGTGELFF. The CDR3 bases are TGTGCCAGTAGAGGGGGGACCGGGGAGCTGTTTTTT.

The chain couples TRBV7-2 to TRBJ1-4, with D unresolved. The CDR3 is 13 amino acids. With 3 bases removed from V and 7 bases from J, the gap between germline ends came to 9 bases. Per germline, CDR1 SGHTA and CDR2 FQGNSA. The CDR3, as DNA: TGTGCCAGCAGCTTGAACTATGTTGAAAAACTGTTTTTT. Translation gives CASSLNYVEKLFF.

The J gene is TRBJ2-3, the V gene TRBV6-5; TRBD1 agrees at 7 bases. The J segment lost 3 bases and the V segment lost 0 bases, leaving 3 bases of the junction unmatched. The CDR3 covers 15 residues. CDR1 is MNHEY and CDR2 is SVGAGI in the germline V gene. In nucleotides, the CDR3 is TGTGCCAGCAGTTACTCGGGACAGCAAACAGATACGCAGTATTTT. It translates to CASSYSGQQTDTQYF.

The rearrangement links TRBV12-5 to TRBJ2-1, with D unclear. The germline CDR1 and CDR2 sequences are LGHNT and FRNRAP. CDR3 size: 15 residues. Trimming took 1 base from V and 6 from J, leaving 13 bases between them. CDR3 bases: TGTGCTAGTGGTTTGGGGCTAGTAATAAGCAATGAGCAGTTCTTC. Translating gives CASGLGLVISNEQFF.

This chain links TRBV29-1 with TRBJ2-1, with 13 bases that match TRBD2. V was pared by 7 bases and J by 6 bases, with 9 bases of the junction left unmatched. CDR1 and CDR2 (germline): SQVTM, ANQGSEA. This CDR3 comprises 15 residues. CDR3 sequence: CSASGTSGIFNEQFF. CDR3 DNA: TGCAGCGCTTCCGGGACTAGCGGGATTTTCAATGAGCAGTTCTTC.

This clonotype was counted many times. This chain links TRBV13 with TRBJ2-7; weak D call: TRBD1 (6 bases). CDR3 length equals 15 residues. Between the trimmed V and J ends, which lost 5 bases and 0 bases, there was a span of 14 bases. Germline V gene sequence: CDR1 PRHDT, CDR2 FYEKMQ (reference sequence). This CDR3 reads CASSDPATGSYEQYF. Here the CDR3 DNA reads TGTGCCAGCAGCGACCCCGCGACAGGCTCCTACGAGCAGTACTTC.

This chain connects TRBV6-1 to TRBJ2-7; D ambiguous. V was trimmed by 4 bases and J by 2 bases, leaving 21 bases between them. This CDR3 is 17 amino acids long. Looked up from germline, CDR1 is MNHNS and CDR2 is SASEGT. CDR3 protein: CASSGVHRAPIPYEQYF. The CDR3 DNA reads as TGTGCCAGCAGTGGGGTACACCGGGCCCCTATTCCCTACGAGCAGTACTTC.

The J gene is TRBJ2-1, the V gene TRBV27; TRBD2 matches at 7 bases. The CDR3 is made up of 15 amino acids. Unmatched junction bases numbered 9, after V lost 6 bases and J lost 4 bases. The germline V gene has CDR1 MNHEY and CDR2 SMNVEV (reference sequence). The CDR3 DNA reads TGTGCCAGCAGCTCCCGGGACGGGGGGTACAATGAGCAGTTCTTC. Translated: CASSSRDGGYNEQFF.

V is TRBV4-1 and J is TRBJ2-5; D is possibly TRBD1 (5 bases). The CDR3 is made up of 16 amino acids. Germline CDR1 reads MGHRA; CDR2 reads YSYEKL. Trimming left V 6 bases short and J 4 bases short, with 21 bases between. CDR3 sequence (DNA): TGCGCCAGCAGGAGACGGTCTGAGGTTAGGGGAGAGACCCAGTACTTC. This codes for CASRRRSEVRGETQYF.

CDR3 in DNA: TGTGCCAGCAGTTTAGAAGATCGGGATCCTGGGGCCAACGTCCTGACTTTC. Protein product: CASSLEDRDPGANVLTF. The chain couples TRBV12-3 or TRBV12-4 to TRBJ2-6; TRBD2 is a possible D gene (5 bases). The CDR3 contains 17 residues. V was pared by 1 base and J by 2 bases, with 12 bases between.

The V call is TRBV29-1, the J call TRBJ2-7; D is uncertain. The CDR3 consists of 12 residues. CDR1 and CDR2 (germline): SQVTM, ANQGSEA. V was trimmed by 4 bases and J by 3 bases, leaving 10 bases between them. The CDR3 coding sequence is TGCAGCGTTGCTTTGGGTTACTACGAGCAGTACTTC. Its protein is CSVALGYYEQYF.

The chain has TRBV7-9 and TRBJ2-2; D may be TRBD2 (6 bases). Deletions cut 5 bases from V and 7 bases from J, with 17 bases between. Germline V gives CDR1 SEHNR, CDR2 FQNEAQ (reference sequence). The CDR3 spans 15 residues. CDR3 DNA: TGTGCCAGCAGCGAAGGTCACGGCGGGATCGGGGAGCTGTTTTTT. Protein product: CASSEGHGGIGELFF.

This clonotype has more than one count but fewer than ten. The CDR3 reads CASSFTQGADEQYF. In DNA, the CDR3 is TGTGCCAGCAGCTTTACCCAGGGGGCGGACGAGCAGTACTTC. The rearrangement joins TRBV7-9 to TRBJ2-7; 8 bases align to TRBD1. Germline V gene lookup returns CDR1 SEHNR and CDR2 FQNEAQ (reference sequence). The length of the CDR3 is 14 residues. Losses at the gene ends were 3 bases for V and 5 bases for J; bases not matched to a gene: 6.

This chain links TRBV6-2 or TRBV6-3 with TRBJ1-6; D is unresolved. The CDR3 consists of 11 residues. Germline values: CDR1 MNHEY, CDR2 SVGEGT. Trimming pared 2 bases from V and 10 bases from J, leaving 3 bases between. The CDR3 DNA reads as TGTGCCAGCAGTTACGGGTCACCCCTCCACTTT. Translated: CASSYGSPLHF.

This clonotype turned up a few times. The junction and the germline gene differ at one end; a read error may be behind it. The rearrangement joins TRBV20-1 to TRBJ2-2; TRBD2 agrees at 8 bases. In germline, CDR1 is DFQATT, CDR2 SNEGSKA (reference sequence). The CDR3 is 16 residues long. The DNA of the CDR3 is TGCAGTGCTAGAGTGGGAACTAGCGGACTCACCGGGGGGCTGTTTTTT. Translated, it gives CSARVGTSGLTGGLFF.

This clonotype has just a few counts. The V call is TRBV27, the J call TRBJ2-1; 11 bases are shared with TRBD1. The tail of the sequence fits TRBJ2-7 better, so the J call may be wrong. This CDR3 is 16 amino acids long. Germline-derived CDR1 and CDR2 are MNHEY and SMNVEV (reference sequence). CDR3 bases: TGTGCCAGCAGCACCTTGGGACAGGGGGAATGGTACGAGCAGTACTTC. Amino acids: CASSTLGQGEWYEQYF.

This chain joins TRBV27 and TRBJ1-1, with 9 bases identical to TRBD1. Germline V gene data show CDR1 as MNHEY and CDR2 as SMNVEV (reference sequence). This CDR3 region has 12 residues. After removal of 8 bases from V and 4 bases from J, the junction contained 2 bases not matched to a gene. The CDR3: CASQTGGTEAFF. The CDR3 DNA follows: TGTGCCAGCCAGACAGGGGGCACTGAAGCTTTCTTT.

A few counts support this clonotype. V and J are TRBV7-9 and TRBJ2-7; 8 bases match TRBD1. Germline V lookup: CDR1 SEHNR, CDR2 FQNEAQ (reference sequence). After removal of 4 bases from V and 6 bases from J, the junction contained 8 bases not matched to a gene. CDR3 length equals 14 residues. The CDR3 DNA sequence: TGTGCCAGCAGCTACGGACAGGGACCTTCCGAGCAGTACTTC. This gives the protein CASSYGQGPSEQYF.

Details on this clonotype: Relative to the germline gene, one junction end is altered; a read error may explain this. The chain carries TRBV7-7 and TRBJ2-5, with D uncertain. This CDR3 comprises 16 residues. Germline assignment: CDR1 SSHAT and CDR2 FNYEAQ (reference sequence). The DNA for the CDR3 is TGTGCTAGCAGCCCCTCGGAGTACAGCTCCGGCGAGACCCAGTACTTC. It translates to CASSPSEYSSGETQYF.